This T cell receptor (beta chain) was identified in a study of blood T cell repertoires in COVID-19. This clone came up many times. Germline V gene lookup returns CDR1 LGHNA and CDR2 YNFKEQ. Trimming took 1 base from V and 6 from J; bases not matched to a gene: 11. This CDR3 spans 17 amino acids. Sequencing was performed with immunoSEQ multiplex PCR; in TCRdb, only in-frame clones are kept and a portion is missing. The sample has more than 100,000 clones, roughly 84% seen once; the top ten hold roughly 3.9%. The receptor's source is a woman aged 25 to 39 who had recovered from COVID-19. The sequenced sample consisted of PBMCs or T cells enriched from blood (not recorded which). The chain links TRBV4-2 to TRBJ2-3; 9 nucleotides line up with TRBD2. Here the CDR3 DNA reads TGTGCCAGCAGCCAAGTCAGCCAGGCGGGAGGGGGGGATACGCAGTATTTT. It codes for CASSQVSQAGGGDTQYF.